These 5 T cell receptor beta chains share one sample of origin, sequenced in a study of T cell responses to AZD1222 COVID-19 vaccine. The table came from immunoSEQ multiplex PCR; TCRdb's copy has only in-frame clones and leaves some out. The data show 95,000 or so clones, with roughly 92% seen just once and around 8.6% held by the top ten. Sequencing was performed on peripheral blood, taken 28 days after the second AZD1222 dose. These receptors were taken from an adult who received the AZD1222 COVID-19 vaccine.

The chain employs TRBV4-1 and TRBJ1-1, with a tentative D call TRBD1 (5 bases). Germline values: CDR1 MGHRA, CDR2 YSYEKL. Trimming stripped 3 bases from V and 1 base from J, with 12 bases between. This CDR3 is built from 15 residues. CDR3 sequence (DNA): TGCGCCAGCAGCCACCCTGTCAGGGCGAACACTGAAGCTTTCTTT. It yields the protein CASSHPVRANTEAFF.

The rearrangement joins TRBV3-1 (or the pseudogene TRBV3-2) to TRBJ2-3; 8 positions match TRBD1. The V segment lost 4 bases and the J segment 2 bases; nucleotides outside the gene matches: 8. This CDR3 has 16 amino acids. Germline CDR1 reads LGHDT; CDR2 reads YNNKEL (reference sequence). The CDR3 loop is CASSPRGRGYTDTQYF. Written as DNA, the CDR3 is TGTGCCAGCAGCCCCAGGGGGCGCGGATACACAGATACGCAGTATTTT.

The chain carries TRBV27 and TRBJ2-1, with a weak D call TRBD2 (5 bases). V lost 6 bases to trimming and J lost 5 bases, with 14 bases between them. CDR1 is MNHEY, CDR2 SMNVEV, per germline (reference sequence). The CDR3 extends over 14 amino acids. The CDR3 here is CASSPRSGNNEQFF. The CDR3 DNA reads TGTGCCAGCAGCCCTAGGTCGGGGAACAATGAGCAGTTCTTC.

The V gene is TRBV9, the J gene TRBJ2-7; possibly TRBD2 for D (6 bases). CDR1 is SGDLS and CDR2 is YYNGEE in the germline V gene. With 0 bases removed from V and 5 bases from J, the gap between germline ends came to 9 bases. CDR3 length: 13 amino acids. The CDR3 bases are TGTGCCAGCAGCGTAGAGGGACTCCACGAGCAGTACTTC. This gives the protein CASSVEGLHEQYF. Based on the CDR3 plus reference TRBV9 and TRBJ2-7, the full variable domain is DSGVTQTPKHLITATGQRVTLRCSPRSGDLSVYWYQQSLDQGLQFLIQYYNGEERAKGNILERFSAQQFPDLHSELNLSSLELGDSALYFCASSVEGLHEQYFGPGTRLTVT.

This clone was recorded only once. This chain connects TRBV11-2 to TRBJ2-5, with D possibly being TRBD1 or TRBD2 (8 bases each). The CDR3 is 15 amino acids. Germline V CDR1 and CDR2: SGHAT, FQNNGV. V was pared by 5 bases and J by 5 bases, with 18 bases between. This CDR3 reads CASSQGAGGGETQYF. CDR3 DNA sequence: TGTGCCAGCAGCCAGGGGGCGGGAGGCGGCGAGACCCAGTACTTC.